This is a list of T cell receptor beta chains from one sample in a study of cytomegalovirus exposure and HLA in healthy donors. Clones were sequenced by immunoSEQ multiplex PCR, and TCRdb holds only the in-frame ones, with some missing. The table includes 150,000 to 200,000 clones, roughly nine tenths detected once. The sequenced sample consisted of PBMCs. The receptor source for this set is a man younger than 40 in good health and CMV-seropositive. Both conserved end residues are part of each CDR3. A D gene is named only where the DNA matches it firmly. Rows may omit the clone size; those that give it use once, few, many or a size class.

d_call clone_size j_call v_call cdr3_length cdr3_nt cdr3_aa
NA NA TRBJ1-4 TRBV6-5 14 TGTGCCAGCAGTCAGTCGTCGGTTAATGAAAAACTGTTTTTT CASSQSSVNEKLFF
TRBD1 NA TRBJ1-5 TRBV19 16 TGTGCCAGTAGTATCGGACAGGGGATCGGCAATCAGCCCCAGCATTTT CASSIGQGIGNQPQHF
NA NA TRBJ2-1 TRBV28 15 TGTGCCAGCAGTTTAGGGGACGAGACGGGCCGCTTAAAGTTCTTC CASSLGDETGRLKFF
TRBD1 NA TRBJ1-4 TRBV9 15 TGTGCCAGCAGCGGAGCGGACAGGGGTAATGAAAAACTGTTTTTT CASSGADRGNEKLFF
NA NA TRBJ2-4 TRBV28 15 TGTGCCAGCAGTACTAGAGAGACGAGATTAAACATTCAGTACTTC CASSTRETRLNIQYF
NA NA TRBJ2-5 TRBV7-2 15 TGTGCCAGCAGCTCAAGCGGACCCACCCAAGAGACCCAGTACTTC CASSSSGPTQETQYF
TRBD1 NA TRBJ1-1 TRBV11-1 14 TGTGCCAGCAGCCCGGACAGGGGGAACACTGAAGCTTTCTTT CASSPDRGNTEAFF
NA few TRBJ2-3 TRBV7-2 12 TGTGCCAGCAGCTTGGACACAGATACGCAGTATTTT CASSLDTDTQYF
NA once TRBJ1-1 TRBV27 12 TGTGCCAGCAGTTTAAGCGGTCAGGAAGCTTTCTTT CASSLSGQEAFF
TRBD2 few TRBJ2-7 TRBV7-2 16 TGTGCCAGCAGCTTTGGGACTAGCGGGGGCCAATACGAGCAGTACTTC CASSFGTSGGQYEQYF
NA NA TRBJ2-2 TRBV5-1 14 TGCGCCAGCAGCTTGGTGACCTCGACCGGGGAGCTGTTTTTT CASSLVTSTGELFF
TRBD1 NA TRBJ1-1 TRBV6-5 14 TGTGCCAGCAGTTCGCTCGACAGGGCCACTGAAGCTTTCTTT CASSSLDRATEAFF
NA few TRBJ1-2 TRBV2 13 TGTGCCAGTCAGGGACCGAGGGTTTATGGCTACACCTTC CASQGPRVYGYTF
TRBD2 NA TRBJ2-3 TRBV7-2 14 TGTGCCAGCAGCTTCGGACTAGGCACAGATACGCAGTATTTT CASSFGLGTDTQYF
TRBD1 NA TRBJ1-1 TRBV7-3 16 TGTGCCAGCAGCCCCAGGGGGGGTATAGGGGGCACTGAAGCTTTCTTT CASSPRGGIGGTEAFF
NA NA TRBJ2-3 TRBV6-4 14 TGTGCCAGCAGTGACGGGCAGACCACAGATACGCAGTATTTT CASSDGQTTDTQYF
NA NA TRBJ1-5 TRBV19 16 TGTGCCAGTAGTATCTGGGGAACAGGCGAGAATCAGCCCCAGCATTTT CASSIWGTGENQPQHF
NA NA TRBJ1-1 TRBV15 12 TGTGCCACCAGCAGAGGGGGGGGTGAAGCTTTCTTT CATSRGGGEAFF
TRBD2 NA TRBJ2-3 TRBV7-2 14 TGTGCCAGCAGCGTGACTAGCGGTACAGATACGCAGTATTTT CASSVTSGTDTQYF
TRBD1 NA TRBJ1-4 TRBV15 16 TGTGCCACCAGCAGAGGGACAGGGGTTGCTAATGAAAAACTGTTTTTT CATSRGTGVANEKLFF
NA NA TRBJ1-5 TRBV19 15 TGTGCCAGTAGTATAGATGGTGCGGGTCGTCAGCCCCAGCATTTT CASSIDGAGRQPQHF
NA NA TRBJ2-3 TRBV27 17 TGTGCCAGCAGTTTAGGTCTAGGAGTGGGGCTCACAGATACGCAGTATTTT CASSLGLGVGLTDTQYF
NA NA TRBJ1-1 TRBV7-9 13 TGTGCCAGCAGCGCAGCACGTCAGTTTGAAGCTTTCTTT CASSAARQFEAFF
TRBD2 NA TRBJ2-2 TRBV11-3 14 TGTGCCAGCAGCTTAGATCCCGGGAGGCCGAGGCTGTTTTTT CASSLDPGRPRLFF